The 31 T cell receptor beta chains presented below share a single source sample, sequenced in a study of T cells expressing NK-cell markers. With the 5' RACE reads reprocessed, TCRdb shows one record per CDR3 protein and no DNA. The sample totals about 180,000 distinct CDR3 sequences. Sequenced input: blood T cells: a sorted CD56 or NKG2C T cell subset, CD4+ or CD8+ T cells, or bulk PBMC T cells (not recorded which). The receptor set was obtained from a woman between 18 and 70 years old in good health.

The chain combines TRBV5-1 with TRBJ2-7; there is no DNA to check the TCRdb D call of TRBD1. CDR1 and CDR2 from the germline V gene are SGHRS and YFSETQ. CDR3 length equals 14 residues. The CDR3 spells CASSSRADSYEQYF.

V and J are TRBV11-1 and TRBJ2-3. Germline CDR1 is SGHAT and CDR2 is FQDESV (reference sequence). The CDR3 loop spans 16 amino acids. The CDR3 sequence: CASSYGLARSTDTQYF.

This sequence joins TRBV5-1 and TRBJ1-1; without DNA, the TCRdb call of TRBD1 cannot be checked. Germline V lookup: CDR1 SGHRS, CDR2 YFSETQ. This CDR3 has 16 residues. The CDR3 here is CASSLDPGTGYREAFF.

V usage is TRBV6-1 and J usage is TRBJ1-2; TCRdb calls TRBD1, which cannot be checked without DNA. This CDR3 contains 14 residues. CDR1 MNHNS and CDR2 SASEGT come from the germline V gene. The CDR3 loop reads CASSSPTGNYGYTF.

The CDR3 protein is CASSQEPGQGAVNEQFF. V gene TRBV4-1 combines with J gene TRBJ2-1; TCRdb reports TRBD1, a call that lacks DNA to check it against. Germline CDR1 reads MGHRA; CDR2 reads YSYEKL. This CDR3 is built from 17 residues.

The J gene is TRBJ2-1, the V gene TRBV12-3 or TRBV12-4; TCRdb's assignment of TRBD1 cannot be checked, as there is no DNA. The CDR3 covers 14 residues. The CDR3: CASSLEGQYNEQFF.

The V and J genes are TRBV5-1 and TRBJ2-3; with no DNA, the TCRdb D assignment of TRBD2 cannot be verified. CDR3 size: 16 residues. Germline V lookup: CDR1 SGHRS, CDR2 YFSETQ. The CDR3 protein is CASSLLQRGEADTQYF.

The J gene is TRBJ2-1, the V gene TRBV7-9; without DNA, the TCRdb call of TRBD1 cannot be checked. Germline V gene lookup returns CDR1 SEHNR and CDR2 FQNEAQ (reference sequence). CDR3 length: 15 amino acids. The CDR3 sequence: CASSPRFTLGNEQFF.

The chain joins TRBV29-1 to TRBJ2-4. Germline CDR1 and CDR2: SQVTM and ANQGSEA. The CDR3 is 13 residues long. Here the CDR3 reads CSVAHRGENIQYF.

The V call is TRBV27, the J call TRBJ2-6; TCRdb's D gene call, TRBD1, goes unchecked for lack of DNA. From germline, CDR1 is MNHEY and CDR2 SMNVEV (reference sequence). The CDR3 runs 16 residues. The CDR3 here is CASSFSRGYGANVLTF.

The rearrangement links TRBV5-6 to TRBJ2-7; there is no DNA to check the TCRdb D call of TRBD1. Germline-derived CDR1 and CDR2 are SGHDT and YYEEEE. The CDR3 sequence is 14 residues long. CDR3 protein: CASSGKGASYEQYF. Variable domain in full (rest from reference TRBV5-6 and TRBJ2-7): DAGVTQSPTHLIKTRGQQVTLRCSPKSGHDTVSWYQQALGQGPQFIFQYYEEEERQRGNFPDRFSGHQFPNYSSELNVNALLLGDSALYLCASSGKGASYEQYFGPGTRLTVT.

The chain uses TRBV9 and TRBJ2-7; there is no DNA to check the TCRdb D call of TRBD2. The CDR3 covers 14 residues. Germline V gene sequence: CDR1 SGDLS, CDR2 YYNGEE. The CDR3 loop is CASSGTGGLGEQYF.

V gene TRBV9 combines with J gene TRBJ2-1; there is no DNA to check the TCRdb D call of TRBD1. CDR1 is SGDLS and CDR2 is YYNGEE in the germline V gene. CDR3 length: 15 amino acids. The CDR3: CASSEGVNSYNEQFF.

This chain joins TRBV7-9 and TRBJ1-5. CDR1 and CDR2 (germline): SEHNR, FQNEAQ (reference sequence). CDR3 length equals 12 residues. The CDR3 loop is CASSLGGRAWHF.

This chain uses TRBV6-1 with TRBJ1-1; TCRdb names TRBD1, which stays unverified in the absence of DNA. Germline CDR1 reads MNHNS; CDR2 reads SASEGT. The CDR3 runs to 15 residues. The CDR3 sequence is CASSPDRGRRTEAFF.

The CDR3 loop is CSAKASTDTQYF. V and J are TRBV20-1 and TRBJ2-3. CDR3 length: 12 amino acids. Germline V gives CDR1 DFQATT, CDR2 SNEGSKA (reference sequence).

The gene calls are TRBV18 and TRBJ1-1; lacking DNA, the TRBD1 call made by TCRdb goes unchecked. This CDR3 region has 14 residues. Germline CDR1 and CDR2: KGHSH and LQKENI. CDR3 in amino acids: CASSPRGRGEPPFF.

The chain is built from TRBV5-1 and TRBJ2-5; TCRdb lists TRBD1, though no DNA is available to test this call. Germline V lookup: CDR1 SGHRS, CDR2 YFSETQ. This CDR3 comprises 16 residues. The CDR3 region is CASSLTGGAGQETQYF.

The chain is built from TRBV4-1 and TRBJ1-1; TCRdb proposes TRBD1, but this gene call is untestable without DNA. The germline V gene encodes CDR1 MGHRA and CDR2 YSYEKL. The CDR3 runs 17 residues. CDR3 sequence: CASSQAGQGYLATEAFF.

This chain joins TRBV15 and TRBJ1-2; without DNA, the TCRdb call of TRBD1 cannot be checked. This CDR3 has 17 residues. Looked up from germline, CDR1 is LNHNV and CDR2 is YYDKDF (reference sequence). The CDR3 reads CATSLDRGGTIGYGYTF.

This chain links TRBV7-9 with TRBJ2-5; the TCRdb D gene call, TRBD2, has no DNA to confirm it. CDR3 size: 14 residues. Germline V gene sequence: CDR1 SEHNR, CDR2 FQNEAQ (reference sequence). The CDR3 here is CASRILAGEETQYF. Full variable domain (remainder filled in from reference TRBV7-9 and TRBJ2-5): DTGVSQNPRHKITKRGQNVTFRCDPISEHNRLYWYRQTLGQGPEFLTYFQNEAQLEKSRLLSDRFSAERPKGSFSTLEIQRTEQGDSAMYLCASRILAGEETQYFGPGTRLLVL.

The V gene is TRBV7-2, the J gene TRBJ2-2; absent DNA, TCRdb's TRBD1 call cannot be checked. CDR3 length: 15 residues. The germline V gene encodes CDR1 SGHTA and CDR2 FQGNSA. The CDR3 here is CASSLRGTHTGELFF.

The CDR3 is CASSGGAAGELFF. V is TRBV6-1 and J is TRBJ2-2; the TCRdb call, TRBD1, lacks DNA for checking. Germline CDR1 and CDR2: MNHNS and SASEGT. The CDR3 totals 13 residues.

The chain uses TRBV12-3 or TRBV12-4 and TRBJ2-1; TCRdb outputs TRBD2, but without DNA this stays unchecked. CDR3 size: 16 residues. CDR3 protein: CASTEGLAGSYNEQFF.

CDR3 region: CASSAGTGINSPLHF. This chain joins TRBV28 and TRBJ1-6; absent DNA, TCRdb's TRBD1 call cannot be checked. Germline V gene sequence: CDR1 MDHEN, CDR2 SYDVKM. The CDR3 runs to 15 residues. The full variable domain, with the rest looked up from reference TRBV28 and TRBJ1-6, is DVKVTQSSRYLVKRTGEKVFLECVQDMDHENMFWYRQDPGLGLRLIYFSYDVKMKEKGDIPEGYSVSREKKERFSLILESASTNQTSMYLCASSAGTGINSPLHFGNGTRLTVT.

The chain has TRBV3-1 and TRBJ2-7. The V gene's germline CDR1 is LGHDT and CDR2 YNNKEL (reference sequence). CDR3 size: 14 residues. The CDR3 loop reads CASSQTTGVHEQYF.

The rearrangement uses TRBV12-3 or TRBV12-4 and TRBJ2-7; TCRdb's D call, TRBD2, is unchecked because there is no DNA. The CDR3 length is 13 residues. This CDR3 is CASKTSGGYEQYF.

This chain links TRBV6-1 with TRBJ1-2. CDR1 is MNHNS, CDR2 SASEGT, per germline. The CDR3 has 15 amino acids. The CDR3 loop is CASISGPARNYGYTF.

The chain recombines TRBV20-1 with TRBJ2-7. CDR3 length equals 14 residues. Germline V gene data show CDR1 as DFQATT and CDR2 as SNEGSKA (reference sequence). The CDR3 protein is CSARDRGFTYEQYF.

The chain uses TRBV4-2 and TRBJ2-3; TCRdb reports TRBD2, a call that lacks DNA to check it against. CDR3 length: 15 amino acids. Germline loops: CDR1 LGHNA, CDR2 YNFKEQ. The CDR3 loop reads CASSSSGGASDTQYF.

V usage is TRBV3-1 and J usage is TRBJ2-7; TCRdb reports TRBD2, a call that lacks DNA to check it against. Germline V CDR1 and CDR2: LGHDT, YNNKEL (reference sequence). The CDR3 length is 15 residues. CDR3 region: CASSLGTSGAYEQYF.